This is a list of T cell receptor beta chains from one sample in a study of Ad26.COV2.S vaccination and SARS-CoV-2 variants. Only in-frame clones appear in the TCRdb table, and some are missing; sequencing was by immunoSEQ multiplex PCR. The sample includes approximately 460,000 clones, approximately 90% of them seen just once. Sequences were derived from peripheral blood, sampled in a trial of Ad26.COV2.S vaccine versus placebo. The receptor source for this set is a person between 18 and 65 years old who received the Ad26.COV2.S COVID-19 vaccine or a placebo. Both conserved end residues are part of each CDR3. D genes are given only for firm matches. Clone size, where shown, is once, few, many, or a class for clones that have expanded.

V	size	J	D	CDR3	DNA
TRBV5-1	.	TRBJ1-2	.	CASSFNGVGYGYTF	TGCGCCAGCAGCTTTAATGGGGTCGGCTATGGCTACACCTTC
TRBV6-2/TRBV6-3	once	TRBJ1-2	.	CASSYSYKRGDYGYTF	TGTGCCAGCAGTTACTCCTACAAACGGGGGGATTATGGCTACACCTTC
TRBV7-2	.	TRBJ2-7	.	CASSLDGNFYEQYF	TGTGCCAGCAGCTTGGACGGTAACTTCTACGAGCAGTACTTC
TRBV27	.	TRBJ2-1	.	CASHSPGLGGRSGSYNEQFF	TGTGCCAGCCACTCTCCGGGACTAGGGGGCCGGAGCGGGTCCTACAATGAGCAGTTCTTC
TRBV7-9	.	TRBJ1-1	.	CANGMNTEAFF	TGTGCCAATGGGATGAACACTGAAGCTTTCTTT
TRBV10-3	once	TRBJ1-1	.	CAISRRGEDTEAFF	TGTGCCATCAGTCGTAGGGGAGAGGACACTGAAGCTTTCTTT
TRBV29-1	.	TRBJ1-3	.	CSVSGTFGSSGNTIYF	TGCAGCGTCTCCGGGACATTCGGATCTTCTGGAAACACCATATATTTT
TRBV11-2	once	TRBJ2-1	.	CASSLRMSSYNEQFF	TGTGCCAGCAGCTTACGGATGAGCTCCTACAATGAGCAGTTCTTC
TRBV25-1	.	TRBJ2-5	.	CASSEGPSETQYF	TGTGCCAGCAGTGAAGGGCCCTCGGAGACCCAGTACTTC
TRBV19	.	TRBJ1-5	.	CASSFGEVYQPQHF	TGTGCCAGTAGTTTTGGGGAGGTGTATCAGCCCCAGCATTTT
TRBV3-1/TRBV3-2	.	TRBJ1-2	TRBD1	CASRPGQGAGYGYTF	TGTGCCAGCAGACCGGGACAGGGGGCTGGCTATGGCTACACCTTC
TRBV6-5	.	TRBJ1-5	.	CASSYVFGGNQPQHF	TGTGCCAGCAGTTACGTCTTCGGAGGCAATCAGCCCCAGCATTTT
TRBV6-2/TRBV6-3	once	TRBJ1-5	.	CASSYSNNQPQHF	TGTGCCAGCAGTTACTCGAATAATCAGCCCCAGCATTTT
TRBV6-5	.	TRBJ1-2	.	CASRQAYGYTF	TGTGCCAGCAGACAGGCCTATGGCTACACCTTC
TRBV5-1	.	TRBJ1-5	.	CASSSVGGSNQPQHF	TGCGCCAGCAGCTCCGTAGGCGGTAGCAATCAGCCCCAGCATTTT
TRBV5-1	.	TRBJ1-4	TRBD1	CASSLDRGQGEKLFF	TGCGCCAGCAGCTTGGATAGGGGACAGGGTGAAAAACTGTTTTTT
TRBV11-1	.	TRBJ2-7	TRBD1	CASSLAQGAYEQYF	TGTGCCAGCAGCTTAGCACAGGGGGCCTACGAGCAGTACTTC
TRBV4-1	once	TRBJ2-3	TRBD2	CASSPQGTSGYTDTQYF	TGCGCCAGCAGCCCGCAGGGGACTAGCGGGTACACAGATACGCAGTATTTT
TRBV6-6	.	TRBJ2-1	TRBD2	CASSASGSTNEQFF	TGTGCCAGCAGTGCTAGCGGGAGTACTAATGAGCAGTTCTTC
TRBV10-3	.	TRBJ2-7	.	CATASGFTYYEQYF	TGTGCCACCGCCTCAGGGTTTACCTATTACGAGCAGTACTTC
TRBV6-5	once	TRBJ2-5	.	CASSFGGLQETQYF	TGTGCCAGCAGTTTTGGAGGCCTCCAAGAGACCCAGTACTTC
TRBV18	.	TRBJ1-1	.	CASSPREAGTEAFF	TGTGCCAGCTCACCGAGAGAGGCTGGAACTGAAGCTTTCTTT
TRBV19	.	TRBJ2-5	.	CASSMAASQETQYF	TGTGCCAGTAGTATGGCGGCTAGCCAAGAGACCCAGTACTTC
TRBV4-2	few	TRBJ1-1	.	CASSQEVTEAFF	TGTGCCAGCAGCCAAGAGGTTACTGAAGCTTTCTTT
TRBV5-8	.	TRBJ1-2	.	CASSLGMAATVYGYTF	TGTGCCAGCAGCTTGGGAATGGCAGCCACCGTCTATGGCTACACCTTC
TRBV28	.	TRBJ2-7	.	CASRPSYTGSYEQYF	TGTGCCAGCAGACCATCCTATACCGGGTCCTACGAGCAGTACTTC
TRBV7-8	.	TRBJ1-2	.	CASSFGVDGYTF	TGTGCCAGCAGCTTTGGGGTAGATGGCTACACCTTC
TRBV6-5	.	TRBJ2-1	.	CASSLTSNEQFF	TGTGCCAGCTCCCTGACTAGCAATGAGCAGTTCTTC
TRBV6-6	once	TRBJ2-3	TRBD2	CASSRAGGPVADTQYF	TGTGCCAGCAGTCGAGCGGGAGGGCCTGTGGCAGATACGCAGTATTTT
TRBV4-1	.	TRBJ2-1	.	CASSQDVGLPVYDEQFF	TGCGCCAGCAGCCAAGATGTTGGCCTCCCAGTATACGATGAGCAGTTCTTC
TRBV14	.	TRBJ2-7	.	CASSQRTDSYEQYF	TGTGCCAGCAGCCAGAGGACGGACTCCTACGAGCAGTACTTC
TRBV9	.	TRBJ2-7	TRBD2	CASSVGLAGVWEQYF	TGTGCCAGCAGCGTAGGTCTAGCGGGAGTTTGGGAGCAGTACTTC
TRBV5-1	.	TRBJ2-1	TRBD2	CASSLISGRYNEQFF	TGCGCCAGCAGCTTAATTAGCGGGAGGTACAATGAGCAGTTCTTC
TRBV5-1	.	TRBJ1-1	.	CASSTREDTEAFF	TGCGCCAGCAGCACCCGGGAGGACACTGAAGCTTTCTTT
TRBV6-5	few	TRBJ2-7	.	CASSRTTAAYEQYF	TGTGCCAGCAGTCGAACGACAGCCGCCTACGAGCAGTACTTC
TRBV5-1	.	TRBJ2-4	TRBD2	CASSWVGGAGKNIQYF	TGCGCCAGCAGCTGGGTGGGGGGAGCGGGAAAAAACATTCAGTACTTC
TRBV4-1	.	TRBJ1-3	.	CASSQDLPAPGLYSGNTIYF	TGCGCCAGCAGCCAAGATCTCCCTGCCCCTGGCCTATACTCTGGAAACACCATATATTTT
TRBV28	once	TRBJ2-7	TRBD1	CASNIQGAPYEQYF	TGTGCCAGCAACATACAGGGGGCCCCCTACGAGCAGTACTTC
TRBV5-1	.	TRBJ1-6	.	CASSLGQIGRANSPLHF	TGCGCCAGCAGCTTGGGTCAAATTGGCAGGGCCAATTCACCCCTCCACTTT
TRBV7-7	.	TRBJ2-7	.	CASSPAGQGPSEQYF	TGTGCTAGCAGCCCCGCGGGTCAGGGGCCCAGCGAGCAGTACTTC
TRBV7-3	.	TRBJ2-5	.	CASRLQGGETQYF	TGTGCCAGCAGGCTCCAGGGAGGCGAGACCCAGTACTTC
TRBV5-4	.	TRBJ2-7	TRBD1	CASSPKVGTGGLGEQYF	TGTGCCAGCAGCCCGAAGGTAGGGACAGGGGGCCTTGGCGAGCAGTACTTC
TRBV6-5	.	TRBJ2-7	.	CASSYSYSNYEQYF	TGTGCCAGCAGTTACAGTTACTCTAACTACGAGCAGTACTTC
TRBV7-8	.	TRBJ1-1	.	CASRNYKRGNTEAFF	TGTGCCAGCAGGAATTACAAGCGGGGTAACACTGAAGCTTTCTTT
TRBV4-2	once	TRBJ1-1	.	CASSQDKGHPPTEAFF	TGTGCCAGCAGCCAAGATAAGGGACACCCTCCCACTGAAGCTTTCTTT
TRBV2	.	TRBJ2-1	TRBD2	CASSAQGLAVSEQFF	TGTGCCAGCAGTGCCCAGGGACTAGCAGTTAGTGAGCAGTTCTTC
TRBV11-2	.	TRBJ2-5	TRBD2	CASSPSWEGFSETQYF	TGTGCCAGCAGCCCCAGTTGGGAGGGGTTCTCAGAGACCCAGTACTTC
TRBV7-2	.	TRBJ1-2	.	CASSLAIQSNYGYTF	TGTGCCAGCAGCTTAGCGATACAGTCCAACTATGGCTACACCTTC
TRBV7-9	.	TRBJ1-2	TRBD1	CASSIPDRGRGYTF	TGTGCCAGCAGCATACCGGACAGGGGACGTGGCTACACCTTC
TRBV19	few	TRBJ1-5	TRBD1	CASSTWGQGNQPQHF	TGTGCCAGTAGTACATGGGGACAGGGTAATCAGCCCCAGCATTTT
TRBV20-1	.	TRBJ2-7	.	CSAKDNYEQYF	TGCAGTGCAAAGGACAACTACGAGCAGTACTTC
TRBV7-9	.	TRBJ2-7	.	CASSLDLYSYEQYF	TGTGCCAGCAGCTTAGACCTCTACTCCTACGAGCAGTACTTC
TRBV5-5	.	TRBJ1-4	.	CASSPMANRLEKLFF	TGTGCCAGCAGCCCAATGGCGAACAGGCTTGAAAAACTGTTTTTT
TRBV24-1	.	TRBJ2-1	TRBD1	CATSDASGTGRRNEQFF	TGTGCCACCAGTGATGCATCCGGGACAGGGCGGAGGAATGAGCAGTTCTTC
TRBV9	once	TRBJ2-2	TRBD1	CASSLGDRGLGGELFF	TGTGCCAGCAGCCTCGGGGACAGGGGGCTAGGCGGGGAGCTGTTTTTT
TRBV5-1	.	TRBJ2-2	.	CASTANTGELFF	TGCGCCAGCACCGCGAACACCGGGGAGCTGTTTTTT
TRBV4-2	.	TRBJ1-2	.	CASSQSDSDYGYTF	TGTGCCAGCAGCCAATCCGACAGTGACTATGGCTACACCTTC
TRBV28	.	TRBJ1-1	TRBD1	CASSFPQGAGNTEAFF	TGTGCCAGCAGTTTCCCACAGGGGGCTGGGAACACTGAAGCTTTCTTT
TRBV19	.	TRBJ2-1	TRBD2	CASSAGTSKFF	TGTGCCAGTAGTGCCGGGACTAGCAAGTTCTTC
TRBV18	.	TRBJ1-4	.	CASSPREGSSEKLFF	TGTGCCAGCTCTCCACGGGAGGGGAGCAGCGAAAAACTGTTTTTT